One sample yielded the 10 T cell receptor beta chains listed below, sequenced in a study of blood T cell repertoires in COVID-19 (dated by TCRdb to 2018 to 2021). The library was made by the immunoSEQ multiplex PCR assay. The source is immuneACCESS, and TCRdb retained only in-frame sequences with V and J called. Part of the clones is not carried over; for the studies checked, unresolved V genes explain less than half of this, and the remainder is unexplained. The sample table lists 200,000 to 300,000 clones, approximately 80% of them with a count of one. The biggest ten clones account for about 2.1% of the sample. The specimen was peripheral blood. The receptors originated from a man aged 40-50 years who had recovered from COVID-19.

V gene TRBV5-1 combines with J gene TRBJ2-5, with 12 bases identical to TRBD1. The J segment lost 5 bases and the V segment lost 6 bases, leaving 8 bases of the junction unmatched. Germline V lookup: CDR1 SGHRS, CDR2 YFSETQ. CDR3 length: 15 residues. The CDR3 is CASNRDRGRGETQYF. The CDR3 region has the DNA TGCGCCAGCAACCGGGACAGGGGGCGCGGGGAGACCCAGTACTTC.

This clone was seen a handful of times. The chain employs TRBV15 and TRBJ1-2; 7 positions match TRBD1. The germline V gene has CDR1 LNHNV and CDR2 YYDKDF (reference sequence). This CDR3 spans 17 amino acids. The V segment lost 0 bases and the J segment 3 bases; nucleotides outside the gene matches: 10. CDR3 nucleotides: TGTGCCACCAGCAGAGATCCTAGACAGGGAGTGTACTATGGCTACACCTTC. It yields the protein CATSRDPRQGVYYGYTF.

The genes are TRBV15 and TRBJ2-7; TRBD2 agrees at 9 bases. The CDR3 is 15 residues long. V shed 4 bases and J 2 bases; nucleotides not matched to a gene: 6. Per the germline V gene, CDR1 is LNHNV and CDR2 is YYDKDF (reference sequence). CDR3: CATSIPAGGTYEQYF. The CDR3 region has the DNA TGTGCCACCAGCATACCAGCGGGAGGAACCTACGAGCAGTACTTC.

This chain uses TRBV10-1 with TRBJ2-2; 11 bases map to TRBD1. After removal of 8 bases from V and 4 bases from J, the junction contained 3 bases not matched to a gene. The CDR3 totals 14 residues. CDR1 WNHNN and CDR2 SYGVQD come from the germline V gene (reference sequence). CDR3 sequence reads: CASGDRGGTGELFF. CDR3 coding DNA: TGCGCCAGCGGGGACAGGGGGGGCACCGGGGAGCTGTTTTTT.

CDR3 sequence: CASSQDFNSGANVLTF. The CDR3 DNA reads TGTGCCAGCAGCCAAGATTTCAACTCTGGGGCCAACGTCCTGACTTTC. The rearrangement joins TRBV4-2 to TRBJ2-6, with D unresolved. Per germline, CDR1 LGHNA and CDR2 YNFKEQ. The CDR3 spans 16 residues. Trimming shortened V by 0 bases and J by 0 bases, and 6 bases separated the two germline ends.

The chain recombines TRBV3-1 (or the pseudogene TRBV3-2) with TRBJ2-5; no firm D call. The germline CDR1 and CDR2 sequences are LGHDT and YNNKEL (reference sequence). V was pared by 3 bases and J by 1 base, with 12 bases between. The CDR3 consists of 15 residues. The CDR3 nucleotides read TGTGCCAGCAGCCAGATTACAGCCTCCCAAGAGACCCAGTACTTC. It encodes CASSQITASQETQYF.

Points on this clone: The sample has other DNA sequences that encode this CDR3 too. The chain joins TRBV11-3 to TRBJ2-1; maybe TRBD2 (6 bases). This CDR3 is 14 amino acids long. From germline, CDR1 is SGHNT and CDR2 YENEEA. Trimming left V 4 bases short and J 1 base short, with 8 bases between. The CDR3 region is CASSSGSSYNEQFF. The DNA for the CDR3 is TGTGCCAGCAGCTCCGGGAGTTCCTACAATGAGCAGTTCTTC.

Remarks on this clone: An end of the junction does not agree with germline; a read error may underlie this. The chain links TRBV7-7 to TRBJ2-7, with D hard to call. Per the germline V gene, CDR1 is SSHAT and CDR2 is FNYEAQ (reference sequence). The CDR3 loop spans 13 amino acids. The CDR3 nucleotides are TGTGCTAGCAGCCTTTCCAGCTCCTACGAGCAGTACTTC. Its translation: CASSLSSSYEQYF.

The V gene is TRBV19, the J gene TRBJ2-3; 8 bases fit TRBD1. The germline V gene has CDR1 LNHDA and CDR2 SQIVND (reference sequence). The V and J ends lost 5 bases and 5 bases, in that order; junction bases with no gene match: 3. This CDR3 comprises 13 residues. CDR3 DNA: TGTGCCAGTAGTTCCAGGGGGCAAGATACGCAGTATTTT. Protein: CASSSRGQDTQYF.

V gene TRBV5-1 combines with J gene TRBJ1-2, with 8 positions matching TRBD1. The J segment lost 10 bases and the V segment lost 4 bases, leaving 9 bases of the junction unmatched. CDR1 and CDR2 from the germline V gene are SGHRS and YFSETQ. This CDR3 is built from 13 residues. CDR3 nucleotide sequence: TGCGCCAGCAGCAAGGACAGGGTTACAGACTACACCTTC. Its translation: CASSKDRVTDYTF.